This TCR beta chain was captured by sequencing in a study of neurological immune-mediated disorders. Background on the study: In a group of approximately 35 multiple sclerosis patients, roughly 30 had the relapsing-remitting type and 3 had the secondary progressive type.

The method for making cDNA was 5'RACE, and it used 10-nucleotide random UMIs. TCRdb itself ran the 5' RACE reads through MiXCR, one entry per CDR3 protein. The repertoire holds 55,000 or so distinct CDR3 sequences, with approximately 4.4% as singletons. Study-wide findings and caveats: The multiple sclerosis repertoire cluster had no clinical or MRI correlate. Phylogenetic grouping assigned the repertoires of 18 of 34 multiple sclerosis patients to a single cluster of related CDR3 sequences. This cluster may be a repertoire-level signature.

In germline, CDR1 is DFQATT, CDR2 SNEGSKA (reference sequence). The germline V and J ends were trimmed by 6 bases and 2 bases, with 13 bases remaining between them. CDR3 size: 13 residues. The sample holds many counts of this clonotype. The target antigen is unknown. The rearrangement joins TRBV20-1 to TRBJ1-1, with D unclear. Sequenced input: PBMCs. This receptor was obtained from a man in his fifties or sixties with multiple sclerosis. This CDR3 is CSAPGRVNTEAFF. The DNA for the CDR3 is TGCAGTGCACCCGGCAGAGTAAACACTGAAGCTTTCTTT.